The sequence of this T cell receptor (beta chain) was determined in a study of blood T cell repertoires in COVID-19. Study-wide context: Samples taken during acute and convalescent COVID-19 were collected in the United States, Italy and Spain. T cells, B-cell-depleted T cells, or PBMCs supplied cDNA or gDNA.

The study drew participants aged about 18 to 89 years from 24 US areas. Donors were grouped by their self-reported clinical history. V lost 6 bases and J lost 5; bases outside the gene matches: 9. The CDR3 has 14 residues. Germline CDR1 MDHEN, CDR2 SYDVKM. The protocol was immunoSEQ multiplex PCR, while the TCRdb copy is restricted to in-frame clones and leaves out a portion. The table records 160,000 or so clones, over 75% of them present only once. The sequence was collected from a human donor with acute COVID-19. The donor label of this sample is uncertain. The V gene is TRBV28, the J gene TRBJ2-5; 7 bases line up with TRBD1. The sample was PBMCs or T cells enriched from blood (not recorded which). CDR3 region: CASSTLDRAETQYF. The DNA of the CDR3 is TGTGCCAGCAGCACCCTCGACAGGGCTGAGACCCAGTACTTC.